This T cell receptor beta chain was sequenced during a study of CD8+CD57+ T cells in acquired aplastic anemia. This clonotype came up many times. Sequencing involved patients with CD8+CD57+ cell expansion previously shown by flow cytometry. TCR beta VDJ and CDR3 profiles were obtained from a genomic DNA template. MiXCR was run by TCRdb on the reads, yielding one entry per CDR3 protein. Counted here are some 200,000 distinct CDR3 sequences, approximately 48% occurring once; the ten biggest clones make up approximately 9.7%. Germline CDR1 reads LNHDA; CDR2 reads SQIVND (reference sequence). The CDR3 contains 15 residues. V lost 5 bases and J lost 5, with 16 bases in between.

This TCR came from a human donor with aplastic anemia. The sample comprised sorted CD4+, CD8+, or CD8+CD57+ T cells (not recorded which) from PBMCs. The V call is TRBV19, the J call TRBJ1-5, with D hard to call. The CDR3 sequence is CASSLNPSTYQPQHF. For the CDR3, the DNA is TGTGCCAGTAGTTTAAACCCAAGCACGTATCAGCCCCAGCATTTT.